The 15 T cell receptor beta chains in this list originate from one sample, sequenced in a study of vaccination and CD4 T cells after COVID-19. These receptors have no known antigen. An Oncomine TCR Beta short-read assay was used to sequence the DNA from cultured CD4+ T cells. A single record per CDR3 protein comes from TCRdb applying MiXCR to the PCR reads. Of thousands of distinct CDR3 sequences in the sample, approximately 66% were seen once. Specified treatment: roughly 10-day PBMC culture with coronavirus spike peptide pools or control peptides (ViraFEST assay). The sample comprised CD4+ T cells from blood, cultured in vitro. Every receptor here comes from a human donor who had recovered from COVID-19.

Only a few counts were recorded for this clonotype. This rearrangement joins TRBV6-1 to TRBJ1-5; TRBD1 matches 11 bases. CDR1 and CDR2 from the germline V gene are MNHNS and SASEGT. The CDR3 loop spans 14 amino acids. With V trimmed by 6 bases and J by 7 bases, 5 bases remained unmatched. DNA for the CDR3: TGTGCCAGCAGACCCTGGACAGGGGGCCAGCCCCAGCATTTT. It specifies CASRPWTGGQPQHF.

V and J are TRBV20-1 and TRBJ2-7, with 7 bases aligning to TRBD1. This CDR3 is built from 16 residues. Per germline, CDR1 DFQATT and CDR2 SNEGSKA (reference sequence). Unmatched junction bases numbered 11, after V lost 0 bases and J lost 3 bases. CDR3 region: CSARDSRQGLLYEQYF. The CDR3 DNA follows: TGCAGTGCTAGAGATTCCCGACAGGGTCTACTCTACGAGCAGTACTTC.

This chain uses TRBV24-1 with TRBJ2-3; D remains ambiguous. CDR3 length: 13 residues. The germline V and J ends were trimmed by 2 bases and 2 bases, with 4 bases remaining between them. CDR1 is KGHDR and CDR2 is SFDVKD in the germline V gene. The CDR3 sequence is CATSDSNTDTQYF. DNA for the CDR3: TGTGCCACCAGTGATTCGAACACAGATACGCAGTATTTT.

This clonotype was found a few times. V is TRBV15 and J is TRBJ1-1; D ambiguous. The CDR3 contains 13 residues. CDR1 LNHNV and CDR2 YYDKDF come from the germline V gene (reference sequence). Trimming took 11 bases from V and 3 from J, leaving 16 bases between them. The DNA of the CDR3 is TGTGCCTTTTCCCACGGCCGAGACACTGAAGCTTTCTTT. Protein product: CAFSHGRDTEAFF.

This clonotype was detected a few times. The chain combines TRBV7-2 with TRBJ1-2; TRBD1 is a possible D gene (6 bases). The germline CDR1 and CDR2 sequences are SGHTA and FQGNSA. Trimming stripped 3 bases from V and 4 bases from J, with 12 bases between. This CDR3 comprises 14 residues. CDR3 sequence reads: CASSLGGRGYGYTF. In DNA form, the CDR3 reads TGTGCCAGCAGCTTGGGGGGGCGCGGCTATGGCTACACCTTC.

The V gene is TRBV6-1, the J gene TRBJ1-2, with D hard to call. This CDR3 is 14 amino acids long. V shed 6 bases and J shed 4 bases, with 15 bases lying between them. Germline CDR1 reads MNHNS; CDR2 reads SASEGT. CDR3 DNA sequence: TGTGCCAGCAGCTCCGTCTATTTAACCTATGGCTACACCTTC. It translates to CASSSVYLTYGYTF.

The V and J genes are TRBV4-3 and TRBJ2-5, with D tentatively TRBD1 or TRBD2 (5 bases each). The CDR3 has 15 amino acids. CDR1 and CDR2 from the germline V gene are LGHNA and YSLEER. V was trimmed by 2 bases and J by 2 bases, leaving 12 bases between them. The CDR3 loop reads CASSQRGVPQETQYF. The DNA of the CDR3 is TGCGCCAGCAGCCAAAGAGGGGTTCCACAAGAGACCCAGTACTTC.

This clonotype was found a few times. The chain links TRBV20-1 to TRBJ1-4; D is ambiguous. V was trimmed by 6 bases and J by 8 bases, leaving 16 bases between them. CDR1 and CDR2 (germline): DFQATT, SNEGSKA (reference sequence). The CDR3 has 13 residues. The CDR3 spells CSAWRRDREKLFF. The CDR3 nucleotides are TGCAGTGCATGGAGAAGGGATCGAGAAAAACTGTTTTTT.

The gene calls are TRBV7-2 and TRBJ2-2, with D hard to call. V lost 1 base, J lost 3 bases, and 3 bases lay in between. The CDR3 consists of 13 residues. Germline CDR1 and CDR2: SGHTA and FQGNSA. Here the CDR3 reads CASSLVHTGELFF. As DNA, the CDR3 is TGTGCCAGCAGCTTAGTTCACACCGGGGAGCTGTTTTTT.

This clonotype was picked up a small number of times. V usage is TRBV7-2 and J usage is TRBJ2-1; D is possibly TRBD2 (7 bases). There are 16 residues in the CDR3. V lost 5 bases, J lost 9 bases, and 23 bases lay in between. Germline-derived CDR1 and CDR2 are SGHTA and FQGNSA. The CDR3 protein is CASSLGAGSGWVEQFF. CDR3 in DNA: TGTGCCAGCAGCCTGGGGGCGGGTAGCGGGTGGGTTGAGCAGTTCTTC.

This rearrangement joins TRBV15 to TRBJ1-5, with a tentative D call TRBD1 (5 bases). The CDR3 covers 13 residues. V was trimmed by 0 bases and J by 15 bases, leaving 15 bases between them. Looked up from germline, CDR1 is LNHNV and CDR2 is YYDKDF (reference sequence). CDR3 DNA sequence: TGTGCCACCAGCAGAGAGGGGACCGCCAGAAGGCATTTT. Residues: CATSREGTARRHF.

J is TRBJ2-3 and V is TRBV20-1; TRBD1 matches at 8 bases. CDR1 is DFQATT, CDR2 SNEGSKA, per germline (reference sequence). The CDR3 sequence is 14 residues long. J lost 1 base, V lost 8 bases, and 8 bases had no gene match. The CDR3 region is CSPITGGGTDTQYF. The CDR3 region has the DNA TGCAGTCCGATCACAGGGGGAGGCACAGATACGCAGTATTTT.

The V gene is TRBV6-1, the J gene TRBJ2-2; D is tentatively TRBD1 or TRBD2 (5 bases each). V lost 3 bases to trimming and J lost 5 bases, with 10 bases between them. The CDR3 runs to 14 residues. Germline V gene sequence: CDR1 MNHNS, CDR2 SASEGT. The CDR3: CASSEGPSTGELFF. The CDR3, as DNA: TGTGCCAGCAGTGAGGGACCATCGACCGGGGAGCTGTTTTTT.

The chain joins TRBV20-1 to TRBJ1-2; the D is unclear. Germline loops: CDR1 DFQATT, CDR2 SNEGSKA (reference sequence). CDR3 length: 11 amino acids. V was shortened by 3 bases and J by 2 bases, with 4 bases between the two germline ends. The CDR3 here is CSASENYGYTF. As DNA, the CDR3 is TGCAGTGCTAGCGAGAACTATGGCTACACCTTC.

The chain joins TRBV7-6 to TRBJ2-7; D gene uncertain. Germline values: CDR1 SGHVS, CDR2 FNYEAQ. V lost 5 bases and J lost 7, with 24 bases in between. The CDR3 contains 16 residues. CDR3 loop: CASSPRRQVVGWEQYF. The CDR3, as DNA: TGTGCCAGCAGCCCCCGACGGCAGGTGGTCGGGTGGGAGCAGTACTTC.